This T cell receptor beta chain was recorded in a study of CD8 T cells in ankylosing spondylitis. Library preparation for TCR beta used quantitative 5'-RACE with molecular barcodes. TCRdb processed the 5' RACE reads anew with MiXCR; each CDR3 protein has one entry. The sample includes about 230,000 distinct CDR3 sequences, around 8% of them seen just once. This sequence originates from a female donor with ankylosing spondylitis or in good health (not recorded which). The material sequenced was blood, either unsorted or a sorted T cell fraction (not recorded which).

The CDR3 reads CASSPLDRANYEQYF. Here the CDR3 DNA reads TGTGCCAGCAGCCCCCTGGACAGGGCGAACTACGAGCAGTACTTC. The rearrangement uses TRBV7-9 and TRBJ2-7, with TRBD1 matching 8 bases. CDR3 length: 15 residues. Germline-derived CDR1 and CDR2 are SEHNR and FQNEAQ (reference sequence). V dropped 5 bases and J dropped 3; count of bases not matched to a gene: 9.